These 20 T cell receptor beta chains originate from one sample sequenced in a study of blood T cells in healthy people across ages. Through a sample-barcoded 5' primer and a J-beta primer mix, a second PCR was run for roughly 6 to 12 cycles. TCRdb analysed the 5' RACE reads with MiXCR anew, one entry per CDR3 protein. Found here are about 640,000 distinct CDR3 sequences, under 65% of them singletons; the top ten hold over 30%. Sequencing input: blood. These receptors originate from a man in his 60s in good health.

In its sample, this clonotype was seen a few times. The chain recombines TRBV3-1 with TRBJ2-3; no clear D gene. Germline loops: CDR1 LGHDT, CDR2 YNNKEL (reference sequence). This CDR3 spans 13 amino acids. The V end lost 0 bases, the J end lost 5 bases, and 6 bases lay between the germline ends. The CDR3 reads CASSQDLEDTQYF. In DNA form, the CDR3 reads TGTGCCAGCAGCCAAGATCTAGAAGATACGCAGTATTTT.

The CDR3 here is CASSPRQGARGEQFF. CDR3 coding DNA: TGTGCCAGCAGCCCGCGGCAGGGGGCTCGTGGTGAGCAGTTCTTC. This chain joins TRBV7-2 and TRBJ2-1; TRBD1 aligns across 8 bases. Germline V gene sequence: CDR1 SGHTA, CDR2 FQGNSA. CDR3 length: 15 residues. With 5 bases clipped from V and 9 bases from J, the junction kept 12 bases outside the gene matches.

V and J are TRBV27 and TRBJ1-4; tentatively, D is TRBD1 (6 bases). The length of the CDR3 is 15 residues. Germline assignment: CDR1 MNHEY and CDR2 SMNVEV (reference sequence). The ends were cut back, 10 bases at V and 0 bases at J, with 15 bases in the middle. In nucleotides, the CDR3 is TGTGCCAACAGCCGGACAGTGGCAACTAATGAAAAACTGTTTTTT. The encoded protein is CANSRTVATNEKLFF.

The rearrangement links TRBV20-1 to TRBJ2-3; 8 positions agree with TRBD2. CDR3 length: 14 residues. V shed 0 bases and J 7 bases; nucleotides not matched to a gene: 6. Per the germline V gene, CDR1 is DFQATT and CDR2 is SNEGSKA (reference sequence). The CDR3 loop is CSARESSGGYTQYF. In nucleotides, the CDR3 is TGCAGTGCTAGAGAGTCCAGCGGGGGCTATACGCAGTATTTT.

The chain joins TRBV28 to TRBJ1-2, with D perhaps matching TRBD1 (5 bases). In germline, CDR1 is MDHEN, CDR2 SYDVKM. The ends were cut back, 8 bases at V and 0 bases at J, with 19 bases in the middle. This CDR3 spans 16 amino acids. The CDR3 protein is CASLAPGVGANYGYTF. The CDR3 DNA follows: TGTGCCAGCCTCGCCCCGGGGGTGGGAGCTAACTATGGCTACACCTTC.

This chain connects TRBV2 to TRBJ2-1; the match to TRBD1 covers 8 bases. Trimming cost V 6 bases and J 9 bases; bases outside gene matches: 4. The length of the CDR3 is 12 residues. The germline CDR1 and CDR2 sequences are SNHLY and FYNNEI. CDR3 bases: TGTGCCAGCAGGGGACAGGTGGGTGAGCAGTTCTTC. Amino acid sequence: CASRGQVGEQFF.

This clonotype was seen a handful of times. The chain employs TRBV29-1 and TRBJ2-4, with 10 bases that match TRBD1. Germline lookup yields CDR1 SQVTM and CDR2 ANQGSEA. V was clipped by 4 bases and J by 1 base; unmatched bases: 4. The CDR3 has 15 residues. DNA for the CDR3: TGCAGCGTTGCTAGGACAGGGGGTGCCAAAAACATTCAGTACTTC. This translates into CSVARTGGAKNIQYF.

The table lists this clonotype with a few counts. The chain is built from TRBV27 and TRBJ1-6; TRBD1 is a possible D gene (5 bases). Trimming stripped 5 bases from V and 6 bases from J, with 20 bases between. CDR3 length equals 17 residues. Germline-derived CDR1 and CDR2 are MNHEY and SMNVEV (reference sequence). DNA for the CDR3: TGTGCCAGCAGTCCCCCTCGGGCAGGGAATCGTAATTCACCCCTCCACTTT. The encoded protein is CASSPPRAGNRNSPLHF.

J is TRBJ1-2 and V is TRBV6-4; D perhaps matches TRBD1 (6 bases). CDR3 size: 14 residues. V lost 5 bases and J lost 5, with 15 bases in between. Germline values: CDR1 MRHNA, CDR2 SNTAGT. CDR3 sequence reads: CASSPGAGEYGYTF. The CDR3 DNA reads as TGTGCCAGCAGTCCCGGGGCAGGGGAGTATGGCTACACCTTC.

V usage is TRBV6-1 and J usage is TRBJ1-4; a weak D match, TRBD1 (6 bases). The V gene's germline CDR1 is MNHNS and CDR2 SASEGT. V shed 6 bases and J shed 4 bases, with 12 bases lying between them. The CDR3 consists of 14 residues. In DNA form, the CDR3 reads TGTGCCAGCAGAGCAGGGGTCTTTAATGAAAAACTGTTTTTT. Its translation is CASRAGVFNEKLFF.

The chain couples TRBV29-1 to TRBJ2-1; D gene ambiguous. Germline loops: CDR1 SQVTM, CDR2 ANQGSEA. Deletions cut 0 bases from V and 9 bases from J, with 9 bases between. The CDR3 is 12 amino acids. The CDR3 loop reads CSVEDLRSEQFF. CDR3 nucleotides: TGCAGCGTTGAAGACCTAAGGAGTGAGCAGTTCTTC.

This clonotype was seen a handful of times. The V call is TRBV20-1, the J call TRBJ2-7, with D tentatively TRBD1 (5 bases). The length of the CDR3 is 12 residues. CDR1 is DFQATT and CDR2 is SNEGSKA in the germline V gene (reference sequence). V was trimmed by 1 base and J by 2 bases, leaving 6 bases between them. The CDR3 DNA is TGCAGTGCTAGAGCCAGGGCCTACGAGCAGTACTTC. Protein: CSARARAYEQYF.

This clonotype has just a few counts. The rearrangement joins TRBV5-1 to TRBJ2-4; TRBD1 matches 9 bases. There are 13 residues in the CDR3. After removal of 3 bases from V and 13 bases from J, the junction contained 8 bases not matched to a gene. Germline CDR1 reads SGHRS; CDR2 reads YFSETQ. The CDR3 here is CASSWDRVWEQYF. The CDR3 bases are TGCGCCAGCAGCTGGGACAGGGTGTGGGAGCAGTACTTC.

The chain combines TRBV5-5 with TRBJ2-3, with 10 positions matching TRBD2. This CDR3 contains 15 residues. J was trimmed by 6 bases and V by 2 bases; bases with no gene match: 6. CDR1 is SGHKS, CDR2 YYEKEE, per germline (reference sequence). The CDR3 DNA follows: TGTGCCAGCAGCTTCGCTCTAGCGGGGGTGGATACGCAGTATTTT. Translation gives CASSFALAGVDTQYF. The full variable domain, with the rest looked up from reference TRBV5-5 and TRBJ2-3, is DAGVTQSPTHLIKTRGQQVTLRCSPISGHKSVSWYQQVLGQGPQFIFQYYEKEERGRGNFPDRFSARQFPNYSSELNVNALLLGDSALYLCASSFALAGVDTQYFGPGTRLTVL.

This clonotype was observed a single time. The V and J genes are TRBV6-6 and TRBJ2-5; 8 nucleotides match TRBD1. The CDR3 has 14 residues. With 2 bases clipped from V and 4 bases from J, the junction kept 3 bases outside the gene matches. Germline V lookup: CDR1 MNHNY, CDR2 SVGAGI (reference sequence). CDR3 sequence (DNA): TGTGCCAGCAGTTACCTGCAGGGGGCAGAGACCCAGTACTTC. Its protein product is CASSYLQGAETQYF.

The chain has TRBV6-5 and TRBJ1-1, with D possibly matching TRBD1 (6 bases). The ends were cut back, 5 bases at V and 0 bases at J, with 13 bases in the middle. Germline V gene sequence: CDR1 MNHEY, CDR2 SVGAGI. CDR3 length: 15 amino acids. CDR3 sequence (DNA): TGTGCCAGCAGTACCCGGCCAGGGGTGAACACTGAAGCTTTCTTT. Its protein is CASSTRPGVNTEAFF.

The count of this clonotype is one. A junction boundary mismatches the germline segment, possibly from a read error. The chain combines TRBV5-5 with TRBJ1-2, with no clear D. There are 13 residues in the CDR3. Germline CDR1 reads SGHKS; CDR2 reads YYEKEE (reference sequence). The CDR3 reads CASGLFPREGYTF. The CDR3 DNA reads TGTGCCAGCGGCTTGTTCCCCCGAGAAGGCTACACCTTC.

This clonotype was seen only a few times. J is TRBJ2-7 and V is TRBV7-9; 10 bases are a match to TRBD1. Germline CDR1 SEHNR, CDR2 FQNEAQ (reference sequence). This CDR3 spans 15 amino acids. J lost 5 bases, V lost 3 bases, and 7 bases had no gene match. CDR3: CASSFGGDRGHEQYF. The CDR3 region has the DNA TGTGCCAGCAGCTTTGGAGGGGACAGGGGCCACGAGCAGTACTTC.

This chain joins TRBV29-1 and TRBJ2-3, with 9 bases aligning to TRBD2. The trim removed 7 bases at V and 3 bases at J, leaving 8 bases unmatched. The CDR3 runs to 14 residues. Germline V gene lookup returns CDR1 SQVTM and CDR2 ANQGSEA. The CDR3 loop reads CSAVAGVRTDTQYF. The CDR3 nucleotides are TGCAGCGCAGTAGCGGGAGTTAGGACAGATACGCAGTATTTT.

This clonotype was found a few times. DNA of the CDR3: TGTGCCAGCAGCCTCACGGGAGGAGGGTCGGGAGGCTACACCTTC. Its translation: CASSLTGGGSGGYTF. The chain has TRBV21-1 and TRBJ1-2. TRBV21-1 is termed a pseudogene. This CDR3 comprises 15 residues.